The source of this T cell receptor (beta chain) is a study of blood T cell repertoires in COVID-19. In its sample, this clone was seen once. Data came from immunoSEQ multiplex PCR; TCRdb stores just in-frame clones and leaves some out. The sample lists 150,000 to 180,000 clones, around 78% seen once, with roughly 1.7% in the top ten. The CDR3 sequence is 15 residues long. Germline CDR1 and CDR2: SGHAT and FQNNGV. V shed 0 bases and J 4 bases; nucleotides not matched to a gene: 1. The chain recombines TRBV11-2 with TRBJ1-2, with 11 nucleotides matching TRBD1. Sample: peripheral blood. This TCR came from a man older than 75 with acute or convalescent COVID-19. The CDR3 nucleotides read TGTGCCAGCAGCTTAGATGGGACAGGGGGCTATGGCTACACCTTC. Its translation: CASSLDGTGGYGYTF.